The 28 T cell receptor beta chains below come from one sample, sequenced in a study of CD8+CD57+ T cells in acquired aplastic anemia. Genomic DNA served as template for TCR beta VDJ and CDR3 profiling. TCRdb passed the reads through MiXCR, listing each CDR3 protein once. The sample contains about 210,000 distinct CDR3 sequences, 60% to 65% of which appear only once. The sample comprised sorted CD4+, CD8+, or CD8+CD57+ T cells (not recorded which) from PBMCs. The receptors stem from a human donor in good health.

The CDR3 protein is CSVGWAGGSGNTIYF. In nucleotides, the CDR3 is TGCAGTGTTGGGTGGGCAGGCGGCTCTGGAAACACCATATATTTT. The V call is TRBV20-1, the J call TRBJ1-3; no clear D. The CDR3 totals 15 residues. V was cut by 7 bases and J by 0 bases, with 16 bases left in between. Germline V CDR1 and CDR2: DFQATT, SNEGSKA (reference sequence).

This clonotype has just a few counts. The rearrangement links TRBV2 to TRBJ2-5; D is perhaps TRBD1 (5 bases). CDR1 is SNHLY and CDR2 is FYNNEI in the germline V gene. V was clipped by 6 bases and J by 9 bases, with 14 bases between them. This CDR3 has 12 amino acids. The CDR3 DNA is TGTGCCAGCAGAGCTCAGGGCGCGGCCCAGTACTTC. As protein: CASRAQGAAQYF.

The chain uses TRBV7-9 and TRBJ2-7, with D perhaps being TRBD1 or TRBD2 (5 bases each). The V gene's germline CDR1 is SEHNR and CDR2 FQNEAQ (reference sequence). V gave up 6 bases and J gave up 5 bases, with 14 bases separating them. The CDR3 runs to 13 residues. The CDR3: CASSISGGHEQYF. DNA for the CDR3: TGTGCCAGCAGTATAAGTGGGGGTCACGAGCAGTACTTC.

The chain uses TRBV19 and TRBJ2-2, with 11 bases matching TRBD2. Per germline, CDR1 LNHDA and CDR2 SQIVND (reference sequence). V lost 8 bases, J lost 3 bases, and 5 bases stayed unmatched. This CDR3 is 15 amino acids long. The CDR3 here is CASRTSGSYTGELFF. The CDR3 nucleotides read TGTGCCAGTCGTACTAGCGGGAGTTACACCGGGGAGCTGTTTTTT.

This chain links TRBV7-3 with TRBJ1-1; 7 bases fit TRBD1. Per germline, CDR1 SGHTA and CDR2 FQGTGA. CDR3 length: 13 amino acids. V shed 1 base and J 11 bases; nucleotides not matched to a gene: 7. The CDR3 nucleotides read TGTGCCAGCAGCTTAAAGGGGGCGGCTGGCGCTTTCTTT. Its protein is CASSLKGAAGAFF.

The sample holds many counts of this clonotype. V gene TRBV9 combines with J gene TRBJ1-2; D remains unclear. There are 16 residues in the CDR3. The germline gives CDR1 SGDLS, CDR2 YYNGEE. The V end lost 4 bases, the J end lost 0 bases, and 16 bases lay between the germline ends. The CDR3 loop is CASSTGPAVTNYGYTF. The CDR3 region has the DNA TGTGCCAGCAGCACCGGGCCAGCCGTAACTAACTATGGCTACACCTTC.

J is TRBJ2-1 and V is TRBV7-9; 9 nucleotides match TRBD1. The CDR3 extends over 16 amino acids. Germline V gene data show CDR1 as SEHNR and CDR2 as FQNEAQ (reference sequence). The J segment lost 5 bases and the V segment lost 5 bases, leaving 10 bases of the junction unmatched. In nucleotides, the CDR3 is TGTGCCAGCAGCCACCCGCCGGGACAGGGCGACAATGAGCAGTTCTTC. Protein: CASSHPPGQGDNEQFF.

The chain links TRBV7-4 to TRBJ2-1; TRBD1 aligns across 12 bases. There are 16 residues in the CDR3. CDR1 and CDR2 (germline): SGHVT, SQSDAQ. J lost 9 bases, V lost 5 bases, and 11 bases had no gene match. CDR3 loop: CASSLTGTGGSSEQFF. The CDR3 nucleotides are TGTGCCAGCAGCCTTACCGGGACAGGGGGCTCATCTGAGCAGTTCTTC.

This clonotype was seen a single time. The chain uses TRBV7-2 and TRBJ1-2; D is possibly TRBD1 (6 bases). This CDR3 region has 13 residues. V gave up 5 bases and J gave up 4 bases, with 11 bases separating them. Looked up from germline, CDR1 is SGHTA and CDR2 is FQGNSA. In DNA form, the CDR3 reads TGTGCCAGCAGCCAAGGACAGACCTATGGCTACACCTTC. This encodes CASSQGQTYGYTF.

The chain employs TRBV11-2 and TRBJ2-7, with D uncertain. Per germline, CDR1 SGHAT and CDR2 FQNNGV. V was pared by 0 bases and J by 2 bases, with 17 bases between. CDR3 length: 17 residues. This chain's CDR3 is CASSLEGSLGFPYEQYF. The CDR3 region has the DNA TGTGCCAGCAGCTTAGAAGGTAGTTTGGGGTTTCCCTACGAGCAGTACTTC. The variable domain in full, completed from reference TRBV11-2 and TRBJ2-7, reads EAGVAQSPRYKIIEKRQSVAFWCNPISGHATLYWYQQILGQGPKLLIQFQNNGVVDDSQLPKDRFSAERLKGVDSTLKIQPAKLEDSAVYLCASSLEGSLGFPYEQYFGPGTRLTVT.

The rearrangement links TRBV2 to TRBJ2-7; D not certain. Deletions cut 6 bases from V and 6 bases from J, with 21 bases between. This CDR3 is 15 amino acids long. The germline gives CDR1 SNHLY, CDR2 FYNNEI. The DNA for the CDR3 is TGTGCCAGCAGCGAACTACAGCCTATTAGGGTCGAGCAGTACTTC. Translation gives CASSELQPIRVEQYF. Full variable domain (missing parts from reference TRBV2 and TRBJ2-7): EPEVTQTPSHQVTQMGQEVILRCVPISNHLYFYWYRQILGQKVEFLVSFYNNEISEKSEIFDDQFSVERPDGSNFTLKIRSTKLEDSAMYFCASSELQPIRVEQYFGPGTRLTVT.

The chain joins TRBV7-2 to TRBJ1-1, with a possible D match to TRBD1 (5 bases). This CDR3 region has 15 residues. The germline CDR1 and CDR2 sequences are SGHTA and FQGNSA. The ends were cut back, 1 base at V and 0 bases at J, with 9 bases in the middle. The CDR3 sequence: CASSLVTAMNTEAFF. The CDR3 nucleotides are TGTGCCAGCAGCTTAGTGACAGCCATGAACACTGAAGCTTTCTTT.

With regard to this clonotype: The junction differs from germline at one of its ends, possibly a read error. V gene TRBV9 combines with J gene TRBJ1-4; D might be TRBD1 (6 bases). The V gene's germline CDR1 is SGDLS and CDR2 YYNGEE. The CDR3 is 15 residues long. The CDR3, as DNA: TGTGCCAGCAGCCGTACGTGGGGGGCGGATGAAAGACTGTTTTTT. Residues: CASSRTWGADERLFF. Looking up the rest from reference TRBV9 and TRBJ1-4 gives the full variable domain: DSGVTQTPKHLITATGQRVTLRCSPRSGDLSVYWYQQSLDQGLQFLIQYYNGEERAKGNILERFSAQQFPDLHSELNLSSLELGDSALYFCASSRTWGADERLFFGSGTQLSVL.

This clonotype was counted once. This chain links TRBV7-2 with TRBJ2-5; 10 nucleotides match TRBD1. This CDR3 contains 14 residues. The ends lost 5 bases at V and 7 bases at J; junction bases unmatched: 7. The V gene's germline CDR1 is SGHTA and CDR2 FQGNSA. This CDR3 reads CASSATGGKGTQYF. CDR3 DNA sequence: TGTGCCAGCAGCGCGACAGGGGGCAAGGGGACCCAGTACTTC.

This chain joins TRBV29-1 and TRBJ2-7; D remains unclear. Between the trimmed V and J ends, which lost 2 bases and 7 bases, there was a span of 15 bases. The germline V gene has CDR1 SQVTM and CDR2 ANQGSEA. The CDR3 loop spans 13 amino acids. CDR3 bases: TGCAGCGTTGAACCCGAGGCAGGTGGTGAGCAGTACTTC. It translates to CSVEPEAGGEQYF.

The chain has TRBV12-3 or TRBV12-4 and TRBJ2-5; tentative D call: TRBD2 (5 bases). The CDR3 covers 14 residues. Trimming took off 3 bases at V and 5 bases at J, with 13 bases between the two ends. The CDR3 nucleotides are TGTGCCAGCAGTTTTGACGGACTTTCGGAGACCCAGTACTTC. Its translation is CASSFDGLSETQYF.

For the CDR3, the DNA is TGTGCCAGCAGTGCGGCCAGACATCAGCCCCAGCATTTT. It translates to CASSAARHQPQHF. This sequence joins TRBV2 and TRBJ1-5; D is ambiguous. Germline V CDR1 and CDR2: SNHLY, FYNNEI. Trimming stripped 4 bases from V and 5 bases from J, with 9 bases between. The CDR3 extends over 13 amino acids.

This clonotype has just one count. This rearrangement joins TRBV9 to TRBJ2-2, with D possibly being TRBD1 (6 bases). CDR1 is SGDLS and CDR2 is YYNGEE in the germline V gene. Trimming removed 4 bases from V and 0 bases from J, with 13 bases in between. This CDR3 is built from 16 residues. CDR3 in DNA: TGTGCCAGCAGCCCATCCGGGACAACGAACACCGGGGAGCTGTTTTTT. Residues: CASSPSGTTNTGELFF.

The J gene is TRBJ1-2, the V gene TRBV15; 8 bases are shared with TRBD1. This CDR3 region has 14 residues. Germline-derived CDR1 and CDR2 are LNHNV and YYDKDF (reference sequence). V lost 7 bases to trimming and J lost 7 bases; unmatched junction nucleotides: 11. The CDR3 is CATTDTGGVIGYTF. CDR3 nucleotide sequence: TGTGCCACCACCGACACAGGGGGAGTTATTGGCTACACCTTC.

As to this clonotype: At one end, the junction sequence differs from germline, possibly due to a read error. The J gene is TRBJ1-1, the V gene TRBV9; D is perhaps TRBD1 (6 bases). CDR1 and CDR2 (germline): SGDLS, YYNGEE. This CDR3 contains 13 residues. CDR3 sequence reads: CASSGMGDTEASF. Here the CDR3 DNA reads TGTGCCAGCAGCGGGATGGGGGACACTGAAGCTTCCTTT.

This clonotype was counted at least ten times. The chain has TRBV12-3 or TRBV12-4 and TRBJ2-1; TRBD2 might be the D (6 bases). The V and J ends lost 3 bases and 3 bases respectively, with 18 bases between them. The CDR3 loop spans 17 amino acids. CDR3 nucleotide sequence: TGTGCCAGCAGTTTGTCTATCCGGGACTCCGACTACAATGAGCAGTTCTTC. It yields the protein CASSLSIRDSDYNEQFF.

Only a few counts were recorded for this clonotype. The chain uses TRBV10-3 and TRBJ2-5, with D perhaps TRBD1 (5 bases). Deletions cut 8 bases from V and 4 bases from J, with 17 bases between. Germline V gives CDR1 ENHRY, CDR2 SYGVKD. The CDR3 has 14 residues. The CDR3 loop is CAIGGFGASETQYF. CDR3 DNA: TGTGCCATCGGTGGGTTTGGGGCCTCAGAGACCCAGTACTTC.

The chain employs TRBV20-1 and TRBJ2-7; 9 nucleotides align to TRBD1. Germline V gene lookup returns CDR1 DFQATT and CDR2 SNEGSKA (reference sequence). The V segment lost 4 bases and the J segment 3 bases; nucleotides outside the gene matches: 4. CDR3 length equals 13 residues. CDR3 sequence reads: CSAKDRGDYEQYF. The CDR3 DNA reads TGCAGTGCTAAGGACAGGGGTGACTACGAGCAGTACTTC.

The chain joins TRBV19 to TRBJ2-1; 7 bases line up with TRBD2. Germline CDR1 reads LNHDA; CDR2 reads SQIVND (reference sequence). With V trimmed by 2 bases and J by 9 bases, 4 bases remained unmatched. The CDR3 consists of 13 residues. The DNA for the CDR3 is TGTGCCAGTAGTATATTAGGGAGGGGTGAGCAGTTCTTC. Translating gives CASSILGRGEQFF.

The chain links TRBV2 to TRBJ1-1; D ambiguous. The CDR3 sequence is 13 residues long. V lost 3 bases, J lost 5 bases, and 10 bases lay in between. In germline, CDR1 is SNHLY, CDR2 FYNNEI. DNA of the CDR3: TGTGCCAGCAGTGATAACGGGATAACTGAAGCTTTCTTT. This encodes CASSDNGITEAFF.

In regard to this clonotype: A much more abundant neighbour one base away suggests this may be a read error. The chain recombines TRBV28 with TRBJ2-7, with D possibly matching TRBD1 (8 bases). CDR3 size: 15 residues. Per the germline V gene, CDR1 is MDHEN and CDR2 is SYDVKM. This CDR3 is CASRTAGQVSYERYF. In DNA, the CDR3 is TGTGCCAGCAGGACAGCGGGACAGGTGAGCTACGAGCGGTACTTC.

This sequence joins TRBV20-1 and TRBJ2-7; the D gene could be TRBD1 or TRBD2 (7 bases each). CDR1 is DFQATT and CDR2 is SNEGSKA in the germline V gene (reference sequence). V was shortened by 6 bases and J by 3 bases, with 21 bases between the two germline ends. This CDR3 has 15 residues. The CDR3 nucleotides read TGCAGTGCCATATCTGGAGACAGGGAGGGCTACGAGCAGTACTTC. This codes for CSAISGDREGYEQYF.

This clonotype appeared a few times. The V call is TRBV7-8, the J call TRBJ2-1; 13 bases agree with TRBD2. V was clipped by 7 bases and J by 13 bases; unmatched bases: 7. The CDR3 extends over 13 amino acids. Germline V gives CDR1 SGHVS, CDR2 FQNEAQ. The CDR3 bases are TGTGCCAGCACCGGACTAGCGGGAGTGGCACAGTTCTTC. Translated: CASTGLAGVAQFF.